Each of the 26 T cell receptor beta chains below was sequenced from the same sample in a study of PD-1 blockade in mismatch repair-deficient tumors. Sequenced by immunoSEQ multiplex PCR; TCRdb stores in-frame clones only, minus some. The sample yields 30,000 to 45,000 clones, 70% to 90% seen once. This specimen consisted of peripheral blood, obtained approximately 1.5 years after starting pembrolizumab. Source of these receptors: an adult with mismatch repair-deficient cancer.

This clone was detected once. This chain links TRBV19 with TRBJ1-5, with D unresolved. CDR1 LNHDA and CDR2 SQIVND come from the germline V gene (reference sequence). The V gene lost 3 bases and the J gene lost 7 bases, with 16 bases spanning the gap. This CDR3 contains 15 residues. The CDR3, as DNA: TGTGCCAGTAGTATGATCGCCGAAGAATACCAGCCCCAGCATTTT. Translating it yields CASSMIAEEYQPQHF.

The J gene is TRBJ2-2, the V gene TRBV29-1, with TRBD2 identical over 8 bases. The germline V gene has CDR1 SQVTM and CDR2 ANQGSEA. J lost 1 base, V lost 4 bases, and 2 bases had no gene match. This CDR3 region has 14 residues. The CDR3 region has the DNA TGCAGCGTTGGACTAGCGTTGAACACCGGGGAGCTGTTTTTT. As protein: CSVGLALNTGELFF.

Here the CDR3 DNA reads TGTGCCAGCAGCCCACCTAGCGGGCACCGATACAATGAGCAGTTCTTC. Protein sequence: CASSPPSGHRYNEQFF. V gene TRBV5-5 combines with J gene TRBJ2-1; 8 nucleotides line up with TRBD2. The CDR3 length is 16 residues. Germline V CDR1 and CDR2: SGHKS, YYEKEE (reference sequence). J lost 4 bases, V lost 4 bases, and 10 bases had no gene match.

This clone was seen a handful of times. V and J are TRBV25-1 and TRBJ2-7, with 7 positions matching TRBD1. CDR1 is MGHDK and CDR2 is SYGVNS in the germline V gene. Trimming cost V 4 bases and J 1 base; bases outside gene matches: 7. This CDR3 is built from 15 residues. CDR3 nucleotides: TGTGCCAGCAGTGGGGACAACAGGGGATCCTACGAGCAGTACTTC. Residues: CASSGDNRGSYEQYF.

The CDR3 coding sequence is TGCAGCGTTGGCTGGCGGCCGAGGTCCTACAATGAGCAGTTCTTC. Its translation: CSVGWRPRSYNEQFF. The gene calls are TRBV29-1 and TRBJ2-1; D is undetermined. CDR3 size: 15 residues. V was cut by 4 bases and J by 1 base, with 14 bases left in between. Germline-derived CDR1 and CDR2 are SQVTM and ANQGSEA.

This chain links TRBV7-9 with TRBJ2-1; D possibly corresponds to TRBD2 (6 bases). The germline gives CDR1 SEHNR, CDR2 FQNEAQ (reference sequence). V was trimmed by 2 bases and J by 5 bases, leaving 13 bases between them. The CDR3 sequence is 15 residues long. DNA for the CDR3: TGTGCCAGCAGCTTAAGCGCGGGGTGGGACAATGAGCAGTTCTTC. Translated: CASSLSAGWDNEQFF.

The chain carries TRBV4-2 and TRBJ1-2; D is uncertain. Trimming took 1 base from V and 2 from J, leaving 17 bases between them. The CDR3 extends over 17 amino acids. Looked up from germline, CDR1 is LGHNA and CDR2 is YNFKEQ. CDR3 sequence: CASSQVGETTENYGYTF. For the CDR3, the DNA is TGTGCCAGCAGCCAAGTCGGGGAGACAACGGAAAACTATGGCTACACCTTC.

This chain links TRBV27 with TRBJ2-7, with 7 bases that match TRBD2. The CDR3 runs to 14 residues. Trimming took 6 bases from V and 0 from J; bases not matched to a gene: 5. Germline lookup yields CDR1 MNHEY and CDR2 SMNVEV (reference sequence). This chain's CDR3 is CASRVAGDSYEQYF. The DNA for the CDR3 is TGTGCCAGCAGGGTGGCGGGAGACTCCTACGAGCAGTACTTC.

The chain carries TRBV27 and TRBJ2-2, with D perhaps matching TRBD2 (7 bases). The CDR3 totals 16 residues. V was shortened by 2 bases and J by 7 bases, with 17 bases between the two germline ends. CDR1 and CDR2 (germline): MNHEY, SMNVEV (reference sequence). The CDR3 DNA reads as TGTGCCAGCAGTTTAGTTCTAGCGGAGGGGGTCGGGGAGCTGTTTTTT. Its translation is CASSLVLAEGVGELFF.

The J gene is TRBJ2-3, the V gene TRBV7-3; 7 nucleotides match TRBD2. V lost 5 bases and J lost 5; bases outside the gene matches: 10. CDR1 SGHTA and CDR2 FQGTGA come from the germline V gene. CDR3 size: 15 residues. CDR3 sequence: CASSPVGGSGDTQYF. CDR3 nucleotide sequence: TGTGCCAGCAGCCCGGTCGGGGGGTCGGGAGATACGCAGTATTTT. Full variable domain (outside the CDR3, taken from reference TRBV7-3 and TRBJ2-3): GAGVSQTPSNKVTEKGKYVELRCDPISGHTALYWYRQSLGQGPEFLIYFQGTGAADDSGLPNDRFFAVRPEGSVSTLKIQRTERGDSAVYLCASSPVGGSGDTQYFGPGTRLTVL.

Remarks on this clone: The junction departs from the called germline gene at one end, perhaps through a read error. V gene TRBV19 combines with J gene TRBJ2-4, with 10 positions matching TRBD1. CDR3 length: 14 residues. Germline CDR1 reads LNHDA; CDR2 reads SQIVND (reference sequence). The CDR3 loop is CASSPGTGVGRGDF. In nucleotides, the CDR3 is TGTGCCAGTAGCCCCGGGACAGGGGTCGGGAGGGGGGACTTC.

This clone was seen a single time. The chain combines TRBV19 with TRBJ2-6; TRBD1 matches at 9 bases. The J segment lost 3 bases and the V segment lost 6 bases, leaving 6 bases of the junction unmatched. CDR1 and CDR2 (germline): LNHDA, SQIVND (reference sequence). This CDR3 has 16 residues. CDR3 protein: CASSSTGGLGANVLTF. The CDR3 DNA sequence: TGTGCCAGTAGCTCTACAGGGGGCCTTGGGGCCAACGTCCTGACTTTC.

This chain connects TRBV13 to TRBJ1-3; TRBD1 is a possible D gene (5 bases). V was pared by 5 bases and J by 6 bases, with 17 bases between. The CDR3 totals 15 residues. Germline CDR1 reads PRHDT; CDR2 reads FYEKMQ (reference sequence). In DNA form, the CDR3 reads TGTGCCAGCAGCCTTTCAGGGCACTCCGTAAACACCATATATTTT. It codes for CASSLSGHSVNTIYF. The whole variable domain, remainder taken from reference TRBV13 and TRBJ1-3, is AAGVIQSPRHLIKEKRETATLKCYPIPRHDTVYWYQQGPGQDPQFLISFYEKMQSDKGSIPDRFSAQQFSDYHSELNMSSLELGDSALYFCASSLSGHSVNTIYFGEGSWLTVV.

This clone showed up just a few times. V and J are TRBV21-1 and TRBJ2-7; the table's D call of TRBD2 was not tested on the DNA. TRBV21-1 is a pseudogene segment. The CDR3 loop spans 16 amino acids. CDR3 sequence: CASSLRTSRLSYEQYF. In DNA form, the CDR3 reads TGTGCCAGCAGTCTTCGGACTAGCCGACTCTCCTACGAGCAGTACTTC.

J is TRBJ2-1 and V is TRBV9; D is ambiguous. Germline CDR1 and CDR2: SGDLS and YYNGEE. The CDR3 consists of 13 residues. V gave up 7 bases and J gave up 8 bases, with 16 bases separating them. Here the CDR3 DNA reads TGTGCCAGCTCCCGGCTAGTCAGCGATGAGCAGTTCTTC. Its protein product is CASSRLVSDEQFF.

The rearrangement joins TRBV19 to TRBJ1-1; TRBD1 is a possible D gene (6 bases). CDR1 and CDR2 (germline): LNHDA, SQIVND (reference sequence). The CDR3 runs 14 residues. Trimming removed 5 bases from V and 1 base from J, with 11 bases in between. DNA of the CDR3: TGTGCCAGTAGTGGTCCCAGGGGGAACACTGAAGCTTTCTTT. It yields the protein CASSGPRGNTEAFF.

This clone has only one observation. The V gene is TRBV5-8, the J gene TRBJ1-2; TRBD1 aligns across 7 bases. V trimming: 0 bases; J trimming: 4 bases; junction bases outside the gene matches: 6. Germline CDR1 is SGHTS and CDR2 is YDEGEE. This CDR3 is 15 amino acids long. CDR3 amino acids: CASSLAGGGGYGYTF. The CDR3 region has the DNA TGTGCCAGCAGCTTGGCAGGGGGAGGAGGCTATGGCTACACCTTC.

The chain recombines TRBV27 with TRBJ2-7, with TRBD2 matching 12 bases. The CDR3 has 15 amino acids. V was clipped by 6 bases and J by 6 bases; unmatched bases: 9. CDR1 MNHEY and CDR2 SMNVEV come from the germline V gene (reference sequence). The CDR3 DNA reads TGTGCCAGCAGCCAGACTAGCGGGGGTTTTCGCGAGCAGTACTTC. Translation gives CASSQTSGGFREQYF.

The CDR3 spells CASSEKYTGELFF. The CDR3 DNA sequence: TGTGCCAGCAGTGAAAAGTACACCGGGGAGCTGTTTTTT. The J gene is TRBJ2-2, the V gene TRBV27; D remains ambiguous. CDR1 and CDR2 (germline): MNHEY, SMNVEV (reference sequence). CDR3 size: 13 residues. Trimming pared 5 bases from V and 3 bases from J, leaving 7 bases between.

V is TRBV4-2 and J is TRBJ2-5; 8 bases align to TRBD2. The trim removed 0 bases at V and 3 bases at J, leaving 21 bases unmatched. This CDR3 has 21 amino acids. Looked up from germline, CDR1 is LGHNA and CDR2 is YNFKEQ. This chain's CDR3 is CASSQESEGRGAGTREETQYF. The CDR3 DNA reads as TGTGCCAGCAGCCAAGAATCAGAGGGGCGGGGGGCCGGGACTAGGGAAGAGACCCAGTACTTC.

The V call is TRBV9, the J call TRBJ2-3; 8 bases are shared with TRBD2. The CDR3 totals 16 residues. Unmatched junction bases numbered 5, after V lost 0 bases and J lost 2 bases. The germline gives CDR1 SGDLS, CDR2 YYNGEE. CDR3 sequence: CASSVATSGFTDTQYF. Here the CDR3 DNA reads TGTGCCAGCAGCGTAGCAACTAGCGGCTTCACAGATACGCAGTATTTT.

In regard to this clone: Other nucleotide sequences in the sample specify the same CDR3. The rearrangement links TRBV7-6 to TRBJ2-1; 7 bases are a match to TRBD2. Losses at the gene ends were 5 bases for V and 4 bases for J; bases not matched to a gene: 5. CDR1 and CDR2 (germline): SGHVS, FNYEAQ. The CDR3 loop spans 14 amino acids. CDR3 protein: CASSRTSEYNEQFF. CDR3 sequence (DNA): TGTGCCAGCAGCCGTACTAGCGAATACAATGAGCAGTTCTTC.

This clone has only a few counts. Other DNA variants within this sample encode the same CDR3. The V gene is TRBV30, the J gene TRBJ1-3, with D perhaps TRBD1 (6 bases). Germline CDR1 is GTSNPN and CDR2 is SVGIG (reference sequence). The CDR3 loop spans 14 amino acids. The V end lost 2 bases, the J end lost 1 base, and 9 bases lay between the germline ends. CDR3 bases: TGTGCCTGGAGTAAAACAGGGTCTGGAAACACCATATATTTT. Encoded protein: CAWSKTGSGNTIYF.

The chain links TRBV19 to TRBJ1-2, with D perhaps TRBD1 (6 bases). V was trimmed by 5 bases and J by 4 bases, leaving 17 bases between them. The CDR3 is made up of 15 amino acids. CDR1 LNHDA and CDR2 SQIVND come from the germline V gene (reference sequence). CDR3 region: CASSAPGHEAYGYTF. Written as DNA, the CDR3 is TGTGCCAGTAGTGCACCGGGACATGAGGCCTATGGCTACACCTTC.

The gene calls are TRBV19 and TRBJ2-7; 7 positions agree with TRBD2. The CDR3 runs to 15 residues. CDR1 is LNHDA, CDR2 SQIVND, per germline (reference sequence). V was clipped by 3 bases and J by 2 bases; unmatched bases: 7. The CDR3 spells CASSIRASGPYEQYF. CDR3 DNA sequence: TGTGCCAGTAGTATTCGGGCTAGCGGACCCTACGAGCAGTACTTC.

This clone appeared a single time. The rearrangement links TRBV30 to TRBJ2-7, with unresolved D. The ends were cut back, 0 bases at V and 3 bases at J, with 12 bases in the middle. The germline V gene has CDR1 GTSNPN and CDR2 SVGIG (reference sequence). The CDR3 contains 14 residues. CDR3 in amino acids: CAWSVIGSLYEQYF. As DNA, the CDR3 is TGTGCCTGGAGTGTAATCGGGTCTCTCTACGAGCAGTACTTC.